Listed here is a single T cell receptor beta chain. Its antigen is as yet unknown. The data belong to a study of CD8+ T cells in alopecia areata. In the study overall: Among treated patients, oral tofacitinib was administered at 5 to 10 mg twice daily.

Whole-study findings and limits: A single nonresponder leaves the baseline CD8+ expansion link to response uncertain. Many of the expanded lesional clones endured in scalp and blood while on tofacitinib.

The CDR3 has 17 amino acids. From germline, CDR1 is MNHEY and CDR2 SMNVEV (reference sequence). V lost 1 base and J 1 base, leaving 16 bases between the germline ends. cDNA prepared by RNA extraction and subsequent reverse transcription served as the template for sequencing. The method was immunoSEQ multiplex PCR; TCRdb's version includes in-frame clones alone and lacks a portion of them. The sample includes about 190,000 clones, 50% to 60% seen only once; the top ten take less than 0.8%. Treatment given: oral pan-JAK inhibitor, 5-10 mg twice daily. The J gene is TRBJ1-1, the V gene TRBV27; possible D gene TRBD1, 5 bases. Material: CD4+ T cells sorted from blood, obtained at week 4, from a patient treated with tofacitinib. This sequence originates from a human donor with alopecia areata. CDR3: CASSLWSGGGTNTEAFF. The CDR3 nucleotides read TGTGCCAGCAGTTTATGGAGCGGCGGGGGGACGAACACTGAAGCTTTCTTT.